This T cell receptor beta chain was found in a study of blood T cell repertoires in COVID-19. Study in general: Italy, Spain and the United States were the sources of the convalescent and acute COVID-19 samples. The analysed material was cDNA or gDNA that came from T cells, B-cell-depleted T cells, or PBMCs.

The length of the CDR3 is 15 residues. V was trimmed by 2 bases and J by 4 bases, leaving 14 bases between them. CDR1 and CDR2 (germline): KGHDR, SFDVKD. Profiled with immunoSEQ multiplex PCR; TCRdb holds only in-frame clones, not every one. The sample shows hundreds of thousands of clones, over 70% of them seen only once. Seattle's cohort entered during active infection and was followed longitudinally. This sequence joins TRBV24-1 and TRBJ2-7; the D gene is possibly TRBD1 (6 bases). The sample was peripheral blood. This receptor was identified in a woman aged 50 to 65 with COVID-19, enrolled during active disease. CDR3 residues: CATSDSSLGHYEQYF. CDR3 bases: TGTGCCACCAGTGATTCCAGCCTGGGACATTACGAGCAGTACTTC.